Following are 32 T cell receptor beta chains from one sample sequenced in a study of T cell repertoires in cytomegalovirus infection. TCRdb fed the reads into MiXCR, producing one record per CDR3 protein. This sample has approximately 83,000 distinct CDR3 sequences, with roughly 25% found just once. The antigens these receptors bind are not known. Sequencing was performed on CD8+ T cells from cultured PBMCs, taken from culture after CMV antigen stimulation. Receptor source: a human donor in good health (CMV status not recorded). Some clones in this sample may be carry-over from other donors' samples.

This sequence joins TRBV5-4 and TRBJ2-7; D might be TRBD2 (5 bases). Trimming pared 0 bases from V and 3 bases from J, leaving 10 bases between. Germline loops: CDR1 SGHNT, CDR2 YYREEE (reference sequence). This CDR3 is built from 14 residues. The CDR3: CASSLAGKGYEQYF. In nucleotides, the CDR3 is TGTGCCAGCAGCTTGGCCGGGAAGGGCTACGAGCAGTACTTC.

This chain uses TRBV19 with TRBJ1-1; 8 nucleotides line up with TRBD1. This CDR3 region has 15 residues. V shed 5 bases and J 7 bases; nucleotides not matched to a gene: 12. CDR1 is LNHDA and CDR2 is SQIVND in the germline V gene (reference sequence). The CDR3 region is CASSLGTGHGVEAFF. The CDR3 coding sequence is TGTGCCAGTAGTCTCGGGACAGGCCACGGCGTTGAAGCTTTCTTT. The entire variable domain, with the rest obtained from reference TRBV19 and TRBJ1-1, is as follows: DGGITQSPKYLFRKEGQNVTLSCEQNLNHDAMYWYRQDPGQGLRLIYYSQIVNDFQKGDIAEGYSVSREKKESFPLTVTSAQKNPTAFYLCASSLGTGHGVEAFFGQGTRLTVV.

V usage is TRBV10-3 and J usage is TRBJ2-5; the D gene is possibly TRBD1 (6 bases). The germline V gene has CDR1 ENHRY and CDR2 SYGVKD. Trimming removed 3 bases from V and 5 bases from J, with 13 bases in between. CDR3 length: 14 residues. DNA for the CDR3: TGTGCCATCAGTGAACAGGGATATGTGGAGACCCAGTACTTC. Encoded protein: CAISEQGYVETQYF.

V gene TRBV4-1 combines with J gene TRBJ1-4; 7 nucleotides align to TRBD1. Germline trimming cut 0 bases from V and 4 bases from J; bases unmatched to any gene: 5. The germline V gene encodes CDR1 MGHRA and CDR2 YSYEKL. This CDR3 comprises 16 residues. CDR3 protein: CASSQDFGTVNEKLFF. For the CDR3, the DNA is TGCGCCAGCAGCCAAGATTTCGGGACAGTTAATGAAAAACTGTTTTTT.

This clonotype was seen ten or more times. The chain links TRBV7-9 to TRBJ2-1, with D perhaps assigned TRBD1 or TRBD2 (7 bases each). CDR3 length equals 16 residues. V lost 4 bases, J lost 4 bases, and 17 bases lay in between. CDR1 and CDR2 (germline): SEHNR, FQNEAQ (reference sequence). CDR3: CASSSGGGESYNEQFF. DNA for the CDR3: TGTGCCAGCAGCTCAGGGGGGGGGGAGAGTTACAATGAGCAGTTCTTC.

V is TRBV2 and J is TRBJ1-1; no reliable D call. Looked up from germline, CDR1 is SNHLY and CDR2 is FYNNEI. Trimming cost V 4 bases and J 11 bases, with 29 bases left between them. The CDR3 is 17 residues long. CDR3 DNA: TGTGCCAGCAGTGCAAGTAAGGAAGGTTCTGGCAAGGTACAGGCTTTCTTT. Encoded protein: CASSASKEGSGKVQAFF.

Many counts were recorded for this clonotype. This rearrangement joins TRBV7-2 to TRBJ2-7; D gene uncertain. This CDR3 region has 14 residues. CDR1 is SGHTA, CDR2 FQGNSA, per germline. V was clipped by 2 bases and J by 6 bases, with 14 bases between them. CDR3 protein: CASSLPGWPGEQYF. CDR3 nucleotides: TGTGCCAGCAGCTTACCCGGGTGGCCGGGCGAGCAGTACTTC.

This clonotype was found many times. The rearrangement uses TRBV7-9 and TRBJ1-1; the match to TRBD1 covers 10 bases. The CDR3 has 14 residues. V was pared by 6 bases and J by 3 bases, with 4 bases of the junction left unmatched. Germline loops: CDR1 SEHNR, CDR2 FQNEAQ (reference sequence). This CDR3 is CASRTTGGDTEAFF. The CDR3 coding sequence is TGTGCCAGCAGGACGACAGGGGGCGACACTGAAGCTTTCTTT. Supplemented by reference TRBV7-9 and TRBJ1-1, the full variable domain reads DTGVSQNPRHKITKRGQNVTFRCDPISEHNRLYWYRQTLGQGPEFLTYFQNEAQLEKSRLLSDRFSAERPKGSFSTLEIQRTEQGDSAMYLCASRTTGGDTEAFFGQGTRLTVV.

The chain joins TRBV15 to TRBJ1-2, with D possibly matching TRBD1 (5 bases). Germline lookup yields CDR1 LNHNV and CDR2 YYDKDF (reference sequence). V dropped 1 base and J dropped 3 bases, with 12 bases sitting between them. The CDR3 runs 15 residues. The CDR3 loop reads CATSRVGGKDYGYTF. Written as DNA, the CDR3 is TGTGCCACCAGCAGAGTGGGGGGTAAAGACTATGGCTACACCTTC.

J is TRBJ1-2 and V is TRBV19; weak D call: TRBD1 (6 bases). Germline assignment: CDR1 LNHDA and CDR2 SQIVND (reference sequence). The CDR3 runs to 16 residues. V was trimmed by 6 bases and J by 2 bases, leaving 19 bases between them. The DNA of the CDR3 is TGTGCCAGTAGCGACACCCCGGGACAAATAAACTATGGCTACACCTTC. This sequence encodes CASSDTPGQINYGYTF. Drawing the rest from reference TRBV19 and TRBJ1-2, the complete variable domain is DGGITQSPKYLFRKEGQNVTLSCEQNLNHDAMYWYRQDPGQGLRLIYYSQIVNDFQKGDIAEGYSVSREKKESFPLTVTSAQKNPTAFYLCASSDTPGQINYGYTFGSGTRLTVV.

This clonotype was recorded many times. The chain carries TRBV11-3 and TRBJ1-3; possible D gene TRBD1, 5 bases. Germline CDR1 and CDR2: SGHNT and YENEEA. V was cut by 3 bases and J by 0 bases, with 9 bases left in between. CDR3 length: 15 residues. DNA for the CDR3: TGTGCCAGCAGCTTGGGACCGAGCTCTGGAAACACCATATATTTT. This encodes CASSLGPSSGNTIYF.

This clonotype has ten or more counts. V usage is TRBV5-4 and J usage is TRBJ2-1, with a tentative D call TRBD1 (5 bases). V was clipped by 0 bases and J by 7 bases, with 5 bases between them. This CDR3 is built from 12 residues. The germline CDR1 and CDR2 sequences are SGHNT and YYREEE (reference sequence). The CDR3 loop is CASSLEGNEQFF. CDR3 nucleotide sequence: TGTGCCAGCAGCTTGGAGGGGAATGAGCAGTTCTTC.

V and J are TRBV13 and TRBJ2-1; either TRBD1 or TRBD2 may fit D (5 bases each). V dropped 5 bases and J dropped 11 bases, with 16 bases sitting between them. The CDR3 sequence is 13 residues long. CDR1 and CDR2 (germline): PRHDT, FYEKMQ (reference sequence). The CDR3 DNA is TGTGCCAGCAGCGAGGGCCCCGGACAAAAGCAGTTCTTC. It translates to CASSEGPGQKQFF.

V gene TRBV7-9 combines with J gene TRBJ2-1; D gene uncertain. The CDR3 totals 14 residues. Germline V gene lookup returns CDR1 SEHNR and CDR2 FQNEAQ (reference sequence). V was clipped by 1 base and J by 5 bases, with 9 bases between them. The chain's CDR3 is CASSLDGSDNEQFF. The CDR3 bases are TGTGCCAGCAGCTTAGACGGGTCGGACAATGAGCAGTTCTTC. Based on the CDR3 plus reference TRBV7-9 and TRBJ2-1, the full variable domain is DTGVSQNPRHKITKRGQNVTFRCDPISEHNRLYWYRQTLGQGPEFLTYFQNEAQLEKSRLLSDRFSAERPKGSFSTLEIQRTEQGDSAMYLCASSLDGSDNEQFFGPGTRLTVL.

This clonotype turned up a few times. This sequence joins TRBV12-3 or TRBV12-4 and TRBJ1-2; TRBD1 matches at 7 bases. The CDR3 runs to 13 residues. J was trimmed by 5 bases and V by 3 bases; bases with no gene match: 3. CDR3 sequence (DNA): TGTGCCAGCAGTTTCGGGGACAGTTATGGCTACACCTTC. It encodes CASSFGDSYGYTF.

Only a few counts were recorded for this clonotype. The chain is built from TRBV19 and TRBJ1-2; D is unclear. CDR3 size: 16 residues. Trimming removed 1 base from V and 6 bases from J, with 18 bases in between. Germline V gene data show CDR1 as LNHDA and CDR2 as SQIVND (reference sequence). The CDR3 coding sequence is TGTGCCAGTAGTATAGGGGTGGACGGCGATTTAAATGGCTACACCTTC. This codes for CASSIGVDGDLNGYTF.

The chain couples TRBV7-2 to TRBJ2-1; no clear D. The V gene lost 5 bases and the J gene lost 0 bases, with 14 bases spanning the gap. Germline CDR1 reads SGHTA; CDR2 reads FQGNSA. The length of the CDR3 is 16 residues. CDR3 amino acids: CASSLISSSSYNEQFF. CDR3 DNA: TGTGCCAGCAGCCTGATTTCGTCCTCCTCCTACAATGAGCAGTTCTTC.

V and J are TRBV12-3 or TRBV12-4 and TRBJ1-2, with D possibly TRBD1 on 6 matching bases. CDR3 length: 12 residues. Trimming stripped 7 bases from V and 3 bases from J, with 9 bases between. This CDR3 is CASTQGHYGYTF. CDR3 sequence (DNA): TGTGCCAGCACGCAGGGGCACTATGGCTACACCTTC.

This clonotype came up a few times. V and J are TRBV7-9 and TRBJ1-2, with D unresolved. The germline V and J ends were trimmed by 1 base and 5 bases, with 14 bases remaining between them. CDR3 length: 15 amino acids. Germline CDR1 reads SEHNR; CDR2 reads FQNEAQ (reference sequence). The CDR3 DNA is TGTGCCAGCAGCTTAGACCCGGGAGTCCGTTATGGCTACACCTTC. Its protein is CASSLDPGVRYGYTF.

This clonotype was recorded a few times. The chain uses TRBV19 and TRBJ1-1; 10 bases align to TRBD1. V was pared by 7 bases and J by 5 bases, with 13 bases of the junction left unmatched. The germline gives CDR1 LNHDA, CDR2 SQIVND (reference sequence). The CDR3 consists of 16 residues. CDR3 DNA: TGTGCCAGTACCGACCGAGACAGGGGGCGAGGGACTGAAGCTTTCTTT. This encodes CASTDRDRGRGTEAFF.

This clonotype came up a few times. This chain connects TRBV4-1 to TRBJ1-1; 10 nucleotides agree with TRBD1. V was pared by 1 base and J by 4 bases, with 3 bases of the junction left unmatched. There are 15 residues in the CDR3. Germline V gene lookup returns CDR1 MGHRA and CDR2 YSYEKL. The CDR3 sequence is CASSQGWTGGTEAFF. The CDR3 coding sequence is TGCGCCAGCAGCCAAGGATGGACAGGGGGCACTGAAGCTTTCTTT.

On this clonotype itself: The CDR3 ends on some other residue instead of the conserved phenylalanine or tryptophan, so this is likely a read error. The chain employs TRBV11-2 and TRBJ2-1; D call uncertain. CDR1 and CDR2 from the germline V gene are SGHAT and FQNNGV. The CDR3 runs to 17 residues. The V gene lost 1 base and the J gene lost 0 bases, with 13 bases spanning the gap. The chain's CDR3 is CASSLGGAAFSYNEQFL. The DNA for the CDR3 is TGTGCCAGCAGCTTAGGGGGTGCCGCCTTCTCCTACAATGAGCAGTTCTTG.

This clonotype has only a few counts. The J gene is TRBJ2-1, the V gene TRBV7-9; TRBD2 might be the D (5 bases). Germline V gene sequence: CDR1 SEHNR, CDR2 FQNEAQ (reference sequence). Trimming took 4 bases from V and 7 from J, leaving 8 bases between them. CDR3 length equals 12 residues. CDR3 DNA: TGTGCCAGCAGCTATACTAGTAATGAGCAGTTCTTC. It encodes CASSYTSNEQFF.

This clonotype has just a few counts. The CDR3 protein is CSAPSGGLGDTQYF. CDR3 in DNA: TGCAGTGCCCCGTCGGGGGGGTTGGGAGATACGCAGTATTTT. The chain recombines TRBV20-1 with TRBJ2-3; 8 bases map to TRBD2. The CDR3 has 14 residues. The V gene's germline CDR1 is DFQATT and CDR2 SNEGSKA (reference sequence). J gave up 5 bases and V 6 bases, and 10 bases lay outside the gene matches.

J is TRBJ2-3 and V is TRBV29-1; the D is unclear. Trimming took off 8 bases at V and 5 bases at J, with 8 bases between the two ends. Germline CDR1 and CDR2: SQVTM and ANQGSEA. This CDR3 is 10 amino acids long. The CDR3 nucleotides are TGCAGCTTCCATCTAGATACGCAGTATTTT. It codes for CSFHLDTQYF.

This sequence joins TRBV4-3 and TRBJ1-4; no clear D gene. V lost 0 bases and J lost 2, with 10 bases in between. Germline loops: CDR1 LGHNA, CDR2 YSLEER. The CDR3 has 16 residues. CDR3 region: CASSQDTGITNEKLFF. The CDR3 DNA is TGCGCCAGCAGCCAAGATACGGGAATCACTAATGAAAAACTGTTTTTT.

This clonotype showed up just a few times. V is TRBV6-6 and J is TRBJ2-2, with D possibly TRBD1 on 6 matching bases. The germline gives CDR1 MNHNY, CDR2 SVGAGI (reference sequence). This CDR3 has 13 residues. V shed 7 bases and J shed 1 base, with 7 bases lying between them. The CDR3 here is CASTGVNTGELFF. CDR3 bases: TGTGCCAGCACAGGGGTGAACACCGGGGAGCTGTTTTTT.

V gene TRBV4-1 combines with J gene TRBJ2-7, with 10 bases identical to TRBD1. There are 15 residues in the CDR3. Germline V gene sequence: CDR1 MGHRA, CDR2 YSYEKL. The ends lost 1 base at V and 5 bases at J; junction bases unmatched: 5. The CDR3 region has the DNA TGCGCCAGCAGCCAAGCGGGACAGGGGTTGAACGAGCAGTACTTC. It yields the protein CASSQAGQGLNEQYF.

As regards this clonotype: The missing conserved phenylalanine or tryptophan at the end of this CDR3 makes a read error likely. V is TRBV5-4 and J is TRBJ1-1; 7 positions match TRBD1. The germline CDR1 and CDR2 sequences are SGHNT and YYREEE (reference sequence). This CDR3 has 17 amino acids. The junction had 8 bases not matched to a gene; V was cut back by 0 bases and J by 0 bases. The CDR3 coding sequence is TGTGCCAGCAGCTTGGACACAGGGGACGCCGTGAACACTGAAGCTTTCTCT. This translates into CASSLDTGDAVNTEAFS.

CDR3 DNA: TGTGCCACCAGTGGTAGGCTGACAGAAAAAGAGACCCAGTACTTC. Residues: CATSGRLTEKETQYF. This chain connects TRBV24-1 to TRBJ2-5; D might be TRBD1 (5 bases). Germline CDR1 and CDR2: KGHDR and SFDVKD. The CDR3 runs 15 residues. Trimming removed 5 bases at V and 3 bases at J, with 15 bases between.

V is TRBV5-6 and J is TRBJ1-1; D is unclear. The V end lost 0 bases, the J end lost 11 bases, and 8 bases lay between the germline ends. There are 11 residues in the CDR3. CDR1 and CDR2 from the germline V gene are SGHDT and YYEEEE. The CDR3 is CASSLEGSAFF. CDR3 in DNA: TGTGCCAGCAGCTTGGAAGGGTCCGCTTTCTTT.

This clonotype was observed once. The gene calls are TRBV27 and TRBJ2-4; the D gene is possibly TRBD2 (5 bases). The ends were cut back, 2 bases at V and 4 bases at J, with 9 bases in the middle. The CDR3 runs 14 residues. Germline CDR1 MNHEY, CDR2 SMNVEV (reference sequence). DNA of the CDR3: TGTGCCAGCAGTTTAAGAGGGCAGAAAAACATTCAGTACTTC. Translating it yields CASSLRGQKNIQYF.